The source of this TCR beta chain is a study of T-cell memory formation after mild COVID-19. About the research overall: TCR clusters were mostly donor specific.

CDR3 length: 15 amino acids. Trimming removed 6 bases from V and 4 bases from J; junction bases left unmatched: 9. Each CDR3 protein gets one entry after TCRdb re-called the 5' RACE reads with MiXCR. Here the sample spans under 250,000 distinct CDR3 sequences, around 9.5% being singletons. This clonotype was counted a few times. Sequences were obtained from PBMCs or a T cell subset sorted from them (not recorded which). This chain links TRBV12-3 or TRBV12-4 with TRBJ2-3; 8 nucleotides align to TRBD2. The clonotype comes from a man between 18 and 29 years old who had mild COVID-19 (a few samples of this study predate the infection). Cell type and time point are not known. The CDR3 sequence is CASRGSGGGSDTQYF. The CDR3 nucleotides are TGTGCCAGCAGGGGAAGCGGGGGCGGCTCAGATACGCAGTATTTT.